The clone carrying this T cell receptor (beta chain) was seen a single time. As yet, its antigen is unknown. The sample originates from a study of shared clonotypes between healthy human individuals. Study-level points and caveats: Owing to a small donor count, the genetic and exposure-history diversity represented was limited.

Germline lookup yields CDR1 SGHTA and CDR2 FQGNSA. Trimming at V came to 5 bases and at J to 5 bases, leaving 8 bases not matched to a gene. The CDR3 contains 14 residues. Repertoires were generated with immunoSEQ multiplex PCR, while TCRdb's copy carries only in-frame clones and drops some. The profile shows about 470,000 clones, more than 75% of them singletons. The receptor's source is a woman aged 40 to 49 in good health. Some clones in this sample may be carry-over from other donors' samples. Material: PBMCs. The J gene is TRBJ2-7, the V gene TRBV7-2; 8 bases are a match to TRBD1. As DNA, the CDR3 is TGTGCCAGCAGCAAACAGGGGGTAGGTGACGAGCAGTACTTC. Protein product: CASSKQGVGDEQYF.